These 19 T cell receptor beta chains were sequenced from one sample in a study of T cell changes during pregnancy in multiple sclerosis. Some clones are missing from TCRdb's copy, which holds only in-frame ones; the method was immunoSEQ multiplex PCR. The sample records about 44,000 clones, approximately 96% being singletons. The source was peripheral blood, collected in the second trimester of pregnancy. Source of these receptors: a female donor with multiple sclerosis, enrolled in a pregnancy study.

The V gene is TRBV5-4, the J gene TRBJ2-3; possible D gene TRBD2, 6 bases. The germline V gene has CDR1 SGHNT and CDR2 YYREEE (reference sequence). This CDR3 comprises 13 residues. Trimming stripped 0 bases from V and 6 bases from J, with 8 bases between. The CDR3: CASSLAAGDTQYF. CDR3 in DNA: TGTGCCAGCAGCTTGGCCGCGGGGGATACGCAGTATTTT.

The genes are TRBV18 and TRBJ2-2; 8 bases fit TRBD1. J gave up 2 bases and V 6 bases, and 5 bases lay outside the gene matches. The germline V gene has CDR1 KGHSH and CDR2 LQKENI. The CDR3 totals 15 residues. The CDR3 nucleotides are TGTGCCAGCTCTCGACAGGGGACAAACACCGGGGAGCTGTTTTTT. As protein: CASSRQGTNTGELFF.

The chain links TRBV10-2 to TRBJ1-2, with 10 bases lining up with TRBD1. CDR1 WSHSY and CDR2 SAAADI come from the germline V gene. With V trimmed by 7 bases and J by 2 bases, 19 bases remained unmatched. The length of the CDR3 is 19 residues. The CDR3 DNA follows: TGCGCCAGCAACCCTTTTCCCTCGACGACAGGGGGCGAGAACTATGGCTACACCTTC. Amino acids: CASNPFPSTTGGENYGYTF.

The chain is built from TRBV5-4 and TRBJ2-3; D ambiguous. The CDR3 contains 15 residues. Germline V lookup: CDR1 SGHNT, CDR2 YYREEE (reference sequence). V was pared by 4 bases and J by 2 bases, with 14 bases between. The CDR3 DNA sequence: TGTGCCAGCAGCAAGGCTGCTAGTGACACAGATACGCAGTATTTT. Encoded protein: CASSKAASDTDTQYF.

This clone was recorded only once. The DNA of the CDR3 is TGCGCCAGCAGCTTAACAGGGCGGACTAATGAAAAACTGTTTTTT. This codes for CASSLTGRTNEKLFF. J is TRBJ1-4 and V is TRBV5-1, with a possible D match to TRBD1 (6 bases). The CDR3 extends over 15 amino acids. Between the trimmed V and J ends, which lost 2 bases and 2 bases, there was a span of 10 bases. The germline V gene has CDR1 SGHRS and CDR2 YFSETQ.

The J gene is TRBJ2-7, the V gene TRBV7-8; 8 bases are a match to TRBD2. This CDR3 is built from 16 residues. The ends lost 0 bases at V and 0 bases at J; junction bases unmatched: 4. The V gene's germline CDR1 is SGHVS and CDR2 FQNEAQ. CDR3 DNA sequence: TGTGCCAGCAGCTTAGCGGGCGGGAGGTTCTCCTACGAGCAGTACTTC. Translated: CASSLAGGRFSYEQYF.

The V call is TRBV9, the J call TRBJ2-5; 8 bases match TRBD2. CDR1 and CDR2 from the germline V gene are SGDLS and YYNGEE. V lost 0 bases and J lost 3; bases outside the gene matches: 4. The CDR3 runs 15 residues. CDR3 nucleotides: TGTGCCAGCAGCGTAGGTAGGCGGGAGGAAGAGACCCAGTACTTC. Protein: CASSVGRREEETQYF.

The J gene is TRBJ1-6, the V gene TRBV5-8, with 7 bases identical to TRBD1. CDR3 length: 14 amino acids. The junction had 8 bases not matched to a gene; V was cut back by 7 bases and J by 7 bases. Germline assignment: CDR1 SGHTS and CDR2 YDEGEE. The CDR3 nucleotides are TGTGCCAGCCAAACCGGGACAGAGAATTCACCCCTCCACTTT. Its protein is CASQTGTENSPLHF.

J is TRBJ2-7 and V is TRBV7-3; tentatively, D is TRBD2 (5 bases). V was trimmed by 5 bases and J by 6 bases, leaving 14 bases between them. From germline, CDR1 is SGHTA and CDR2 FQGTGA. The CDR3 consists of 13 residues. Written as DNA, the CDR3 is TGTGCCAGCAGCGTGAGGGTATCAGGCGAGCAGTACTTC. Translation: CASSVRVSGEQYF.

This chain links TRBV18 with TRBJ2-1; 12 bases are shared with TRBD2. Trimming at V came to 6 bases and at J to 8 bases, leaving 11 bases not matched to a gene. Germline CDR1 KGHSH, CDR2 LQKENI. This CDR3 is built from 16 residues. The chain's CDR3 is CASSSTRTSGKDEQFF. CDR3 DNA sequence: TGTGCCAGCTCGTCGACTAGGACTAGCGGGAAGGATGAGCAGTTCTTC.

The chain couples TRBV19 to TRBJ2-1; 8 nucleotides match TRBD1. Looked up from germline, CDR1 is LNHDA and CDR2 is SQIVND (reference sequence). The junction had 3 bases not matched to a gene; V was cut back by 11 bases and J by 3 bases. This CDR3 comprises 12 residues. CDR3 sequence: CAVGQGYNEQFF. The CDR3 DNA sequence: TGTGCCGTTGGACAGGGCTACAATGAGCAGTTCTTC.

The rearrangement joins TRBV6-1 to TRBJ1-4; a weak D match, TRBD1 (5 bases). CDR3 size: 14 residues. The germline CDR1 and CDR2 sequences are MNHNS and SASEGT. Trimming took 5 bases from V and 0 from J, leaving 7 bases between them. CDR3 nucleotide sequence: TGTGCCAGCAGTAGGGGCCCAACTAATGAAAAACTGTTTTTT. Translating it yields CASSRGPTNEKLFF.

The rearrangement joins TRBV9 to TRBJ1-2; weak D call: TRBD1 (5 bases). CDR1 is SGDLS, CDR2 YYNGEE, per germline. V shed 4 bases and J shed 9 bases, with 16 bases lying between them. CDR3 length: 13 amino acids. The CDR3 nucleotides are TGTGCCAGCAGCCCCCGTACGACAGACAGCTACACCTTC. Protein sequence: CASSPRTTDSYTF.

The CDR3 sequence: CAWGRGAYEQYF. The CDR3 region has the DNA TGTGCCTGGGGGCGGGGGGCCTACGAGCAGTACTTC. This chain uses TRBV30 with TRBJ2-7; 8 positions agree with TRBD2. This CDR3 has 12 amino acids. Germline V lookup: CDR1 GTSNPN, CDR2 SVGIG (reference sequence). J was trimmed by 2 bases and V by 5 bases; bases with no gene match: 2.

The chain employs TRBV7-9 and TRBJ2-5, with a possible D match to TRBD1 (5 bases). The germline V and J ends were trimmed by 1 base and 1 base, with 10 bases remaining between them. In germline, CDR1 is SEHNR, CDR2 FQNEAQ (reference sequence). This CDR3 region has 15 residues. The CDR3 nucleotides are TGTGCCAGCAGCTTAGGACAGTCCTTCCAAGAGACCCAGTACTTC. Protein product: CASSLGQSFQETQYF.

The chain combines TRBV7-7 with TRBJ2-7, with TRBD1 as a possible D gene (5 bases). V shed 3 bases and J shed 0 bases, with 15 bases lying between them. The V gene's germline CDR1 is SSHAT and CDR2 FNYEAQ (reference sequence). The length of the CDR3 is 16 residues. CDR3 in amino acids: CASSLQGESPSYEQYF. Here the CDR3 DNA reads TGTGCCAGCAGCTTGCAAGGGGAATCCCCCTCCTACGAGCAGTACTTC.

The rearrangement uses TRBV7-6 and TRBJ1-3; the D is unclear. The CDR3 is 15 residues long. V was trimmed by 5 bases and J by 2 bases, leaving 13 bases between them. CDR1 is SGHVS and CDR2 is FNYEAQ in the germline V gene. The DNA of the CDR3 is TGTGCCAGCAGCCCCCGGAGGGCCGCTGGAAACACCATATATTTT. It translates to CASSPRRAAGNTIYF.

The chain carries TRBV7-6 and TRBJ2-7, with 13 positions matching TRBD2. This CDR3 has 16 amino acids. V dropped 4 bases and J dropped 2; count of bases not matched to a gene: 5. Germline CDR1 SGHVS, CDR2 FNYEAQ. CDR3 loop: CASSSTSGGPPYEQYF. CDR3 DNA sequence: TGTGCCAGCAGCTCGACTAGCGGGGGGCCCCCCTACGAGCAGTACTTC. Variable domain in full (rest from reference TRBV7-6 and TRBJ2-7): GAGVSQSPRYKVTKRGQDVALRCDPISGHVSLYWYRQALGQGPEFLTYFNYEAQQDKSGLPNDRFSAERPEGSISTLTIQRTEQRDSAMYRCASSSTSGGPPYEQYFGPGTRLTVT.

In this sample, this clone turned up once. The chain is built from TRBV5-1 and TRBJ2-7; D might be TRBD2 (6 bases). Germline loops: CDR1 SGHRS, CDR2 YFSETQ. This CDR3 spans 15 amino acids. With 5 bases removed from V and 2 bases from J, the gap between germline ends came to 17 bases. The CDR3 bases are TGCGCCAGCAGTCGGGACCTGCGGGATACCTACGAGCAGTACTTC. Translated: CASSRDLRDTYEQYF.